The 6 T cell receptor beta chains listed next were all sequenced from one sample in a study of Graves' ophthalmopathy and Graves' hyperthyroidism. Scientists amplified the TCR beta CDR3 regions from RNA transcripts. Second-round multiplex PCR came after a first-round RT-PCR that employed HTBI primers. TCRdb re-called the multiplex PCR reads through MiXCR, storing one row per CDR3 protein. The data show 600,000 to 700,000 distinct CDR3 sequences, roughly 39% seen once. Input material: peripheral blood. These receptors came from an adult man with Graves' ophthalmopathy.

This clonotype has just a few counts. The chain is built from TRBV12-3 or TRBV12-4 and TRBJ2-2, with D uncertain. The ends were cut back, 4 bases at V and 1 base at J, with 7 bases in the middle. CDR3 length: 14 amino acids. CDR3 sequence reads: CASSYSVNTGELFF. In nucleotides, the CDR3 is TGTGCCAGCAGTTACTCCGTGAACACCGGGGAGCTGTTTTTT.

The genes are TRBV6-6 and TRBJ2-5; TRBD1 is a possible D gene (6 bases). In germline, CDR1 is MNHNY, CDR2 SVGAGI (reference sequence). The CDR3 runs to 15 residues. Trimming stripped 5 bases from V and 1 base from J, with 14 bases between. The CDR3 sequence is CASSKTRDTQETQYF. CDR3 nucleotides: TGTGCCAGCAGTAAAACCCGGGACACCCAAGAGACCCAGTACTTC.

This clonotype was recorded at least ten times. J is TRBJ2-6 and V is TRBV5-1; tentatively, D is TRBD1 (6 bases). Trimming took off 0 bases at V and 2 bases at J, with 15 bases between the two ends. The germline V gene encodes CDR1 SGHRS and CDR2 YFSETQ. This CDR3 region has 18 residues. In DNA form, the CDR3 reads TGCGCCAGCAGCTTGGTGGGGACAACCGTCGCTGGGGCCAACGTCCTGACTTTC. This translates into CASSLVGTTVAGANVLTF.

The chain employs TRBV5-1 and TRBJ1-1; D is unclear. CDR1 is SGHRS, CDR2 YFSETQ, per germline. The CDR3 spans 13 residues. V was trimmed by 7 bases and J by 6 bases, leaving 16 bases between them. CDR3 sequence: CASGREETAEAFF. CDR3 DNA: TGCGCCAGCGGCCGCGAGGAGACGGCTGAAGCTTTCTTT.

J is TRBJ2-3 and V is TRBV20-1, with 12 nucleotides matching TRBD2. The CDR3 runs to 15 residues. Germline values: CDR1 DFQATT, CDR2 SNEGSKA (reference sequence). After removal of 5 bases from V and 2 bases from J, the junction contained 5 bases not matched to a gene. CDR3 bases: TGCAGTGCTCCCCGGACTAGCGGGACCACAGATACGCAGTATTTT. Protein product: CSAPRTSGTTDTQYF.

This clonotype was picked up one time. The chain links TRBV10-2 to TRBJ2-1, with 8 bases that match TRBD1. The CDR3 is 13 residues long. Looked up from germline, CDR1 is WSHSY and CDR2 is SAAADI. V shed 6 bases and J 6 bases; nucleotides not matched to a gene: 4. CDR3: CASSAGQANEQFF. CDR3 coding DNA: TGCGCCAGCAGCGCGGGACAGGCCAATGAGCAGTTCTTC.